This TCR beta chain was sequenced in a study of T cell responses to AZD1222 COVID-19 vaccine. Trimming cost V 1 base and J 2 bases, with 9 bases left between them. The CDR3 loop spans 14 amino acids. CDR1 SGDLS and CDR2 YYNGEE come from the germline V gene. Study-level points and caveats: Spike-wide vaccine-associated CD4 TCRs dominated at 160-218 and 743-854. Repertoires were sampled only after the peak T cell response. In a largely white British group with more females than males, clonal diversity was possibly underestimated.

Data came from immunoSEQ multiplex PCR; TCRdb stores just in-frame clones and leaves some out. The data hold 150,000 or so clones, with 90% observed a single time. Turning to this clone: The antigen is not known. Other DNA sequences of this sample code for an identical CDR3.

The sequenced sample was peripheral blood, obtained on day 0 of AZD1222 vaccination. The TCR was taken from an adult in good health. The chain has TRBV9 and TRBJ1-2; D is unresolved. In nucleotides, the CDR3 is TGTGCCAGCAGCGTATCATCAGCGAACTATGGCTACACCTTC. Translation gives CASSVSSANYGYTF.